The T cell receptor (beta chain) under discussion was sequenced for a study of T cells of healthy individuals. This clonotype has a handful of counts. Looked up from germline, CDR1 is SGHAT and CDR2 is FQNNGV. Trimming removed 2 bases from V and 5 bases from J; junction bases left unmatched: 11. This CDR3 has 16 amino acids. TCRdb recomputed calls from the 5' RACE reads with MiXCR, one row per CDR3 protein. In the table there are more than 85,000 distinct CDR3 sequences, around 17% of which are singletons. This TCR came from a human donor in good health. This chain joins TRBV11-2 and TRBJ2-5, with 7 nucleotides matching TRBD1. DNA of the CDR3: TGTGCCAGCAGCTTAAGAGCACGGCAGGGGGAGGAGACCCAGTACTTC. Protein sequence: CASSLRARQGEETQYF.